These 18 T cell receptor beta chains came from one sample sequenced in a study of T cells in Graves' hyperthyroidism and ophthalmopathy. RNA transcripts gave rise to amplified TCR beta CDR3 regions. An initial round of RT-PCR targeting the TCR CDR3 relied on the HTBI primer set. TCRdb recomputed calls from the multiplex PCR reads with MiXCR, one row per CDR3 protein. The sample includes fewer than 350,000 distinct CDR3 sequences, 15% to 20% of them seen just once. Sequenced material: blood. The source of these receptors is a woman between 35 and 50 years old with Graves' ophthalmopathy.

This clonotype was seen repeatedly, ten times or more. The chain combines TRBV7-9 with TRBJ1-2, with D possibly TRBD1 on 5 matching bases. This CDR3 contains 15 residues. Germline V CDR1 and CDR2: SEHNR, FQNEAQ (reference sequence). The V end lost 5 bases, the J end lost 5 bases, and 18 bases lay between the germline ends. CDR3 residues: CASSVGRAGKYGYTF. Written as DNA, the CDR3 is TGTGCCAGCAGCGTGGGACGGGCGGGTAAATATGGCTACACCTTC.

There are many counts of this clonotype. The DNA for the CDR3 is TGTGCCAGCAGCCCCGCGGTAAGGCGGGTCGGCACTGAAGCTTTCTTT. Its protein product is CASSPAVRRVGTEAFF. J is TRBJ1-1 and V is TRBV7-8; D gene unclear. The CDR3 is 16 amino acids. The germline V and J ends were trimmed by 5 bases and 4 bases, with 20 bases remaining between them. Germline assignment: CDR1 SGHVS and CDR2 FQNEAQ.

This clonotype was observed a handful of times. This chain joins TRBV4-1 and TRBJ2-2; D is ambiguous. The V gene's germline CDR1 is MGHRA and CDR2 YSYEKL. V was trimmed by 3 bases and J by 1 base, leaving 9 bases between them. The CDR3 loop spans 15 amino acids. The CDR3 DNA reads TGCGCCAGCAGCCACTTACGGAAGAACACCGGGGAGCTGTTTTTT. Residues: CASSHLRKNTGELFF.

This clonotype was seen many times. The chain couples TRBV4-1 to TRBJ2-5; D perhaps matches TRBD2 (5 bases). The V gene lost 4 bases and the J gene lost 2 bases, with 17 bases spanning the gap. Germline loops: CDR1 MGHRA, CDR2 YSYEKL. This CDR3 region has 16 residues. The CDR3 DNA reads TGCGCCAGCAGCCCGGAGGTGCCAGGAGTGCAAGAGACCCAGTACTTC. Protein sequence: CASSPEVPGVQETQYF.

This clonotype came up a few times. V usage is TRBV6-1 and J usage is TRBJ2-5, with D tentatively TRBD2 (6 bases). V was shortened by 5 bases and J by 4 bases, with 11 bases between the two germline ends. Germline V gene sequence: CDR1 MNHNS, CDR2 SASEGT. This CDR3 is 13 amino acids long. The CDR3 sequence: CASSHGTSETQYF. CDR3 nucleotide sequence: TGTGCCAGCAGTCACGGGACTTCAGAGACCCAGTACTTC.

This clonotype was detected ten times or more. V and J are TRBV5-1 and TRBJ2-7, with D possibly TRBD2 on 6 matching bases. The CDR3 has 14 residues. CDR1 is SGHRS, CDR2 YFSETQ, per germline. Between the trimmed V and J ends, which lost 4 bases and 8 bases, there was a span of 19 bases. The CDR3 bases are TGCGCCAGCAGCCCTGGGACTGCGGTGGAGAAGCAGTACTTC. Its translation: CASSPGTAVEKQYF.

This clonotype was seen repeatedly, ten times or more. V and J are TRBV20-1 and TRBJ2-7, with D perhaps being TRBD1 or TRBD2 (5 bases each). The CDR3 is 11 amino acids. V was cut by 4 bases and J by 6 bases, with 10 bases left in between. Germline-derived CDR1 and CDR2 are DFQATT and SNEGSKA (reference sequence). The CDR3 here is CSAMGVGEQYF. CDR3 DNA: TGCAGTGCTATGGGGGTTGGCGAGCAGTACTTC.

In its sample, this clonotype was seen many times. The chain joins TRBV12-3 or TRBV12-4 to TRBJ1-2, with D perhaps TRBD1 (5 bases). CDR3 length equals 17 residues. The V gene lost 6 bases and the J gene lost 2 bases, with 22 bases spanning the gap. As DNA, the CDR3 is TGTGCCAGCAGCTCATTAGATGGGGGGTCCGGAAACTATGGCTACACCTTC. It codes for CASSSLDGGSGNYGYTF.

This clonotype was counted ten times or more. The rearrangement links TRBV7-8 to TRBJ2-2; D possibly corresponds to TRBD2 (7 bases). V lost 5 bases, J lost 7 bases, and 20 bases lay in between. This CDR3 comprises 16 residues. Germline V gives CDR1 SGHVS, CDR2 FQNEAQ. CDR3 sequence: CASSVRGGGTGGELFF. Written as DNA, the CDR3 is TGTGCCAGCAGCGTGCGTGGGGGGGGCACCGGCGGGGAGCTGTTTTTT.

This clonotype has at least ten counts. In DNA form, the CDR3 reads TGTGCCAGCAGTGTCAGGACTCGTAATCAGCCCCAGCATTTT. Its protein product is CASSVRTRNQPQHF. The V and J genes are TRBV2 and TRBJ1-5, with D unclear. This CDR3 region has 14 residues. Germline CDR1 reads SNHLY; CDR2 reads FYNNEI. With 4 bases removed from V and 4 bases from J, the gap between germline ends came to 11 bases.

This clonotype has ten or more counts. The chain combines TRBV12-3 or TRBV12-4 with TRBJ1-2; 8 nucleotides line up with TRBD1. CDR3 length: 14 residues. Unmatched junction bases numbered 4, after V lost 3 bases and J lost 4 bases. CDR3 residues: CASSFSTGAYGYTF. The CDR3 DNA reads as TGTGCCAGCAGTTTTTCGACAGGGGCCTATGGCTACACCTTC.

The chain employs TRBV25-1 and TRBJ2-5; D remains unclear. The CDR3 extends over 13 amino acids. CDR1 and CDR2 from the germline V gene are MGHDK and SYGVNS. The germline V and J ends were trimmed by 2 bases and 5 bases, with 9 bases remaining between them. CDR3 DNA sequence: TGTGCCAGCAGTGAACAGAGGCTGGAGACCCAGTACTTC. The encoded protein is CASSEQRLETQYF.

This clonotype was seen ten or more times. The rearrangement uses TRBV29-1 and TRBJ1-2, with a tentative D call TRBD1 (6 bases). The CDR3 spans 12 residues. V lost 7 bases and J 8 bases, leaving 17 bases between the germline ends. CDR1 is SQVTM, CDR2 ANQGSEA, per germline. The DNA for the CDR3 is TGCAGCGCCTTTTATGGGGGCGACGGCTACACCTTC. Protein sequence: CSAFYGGDGYTF.

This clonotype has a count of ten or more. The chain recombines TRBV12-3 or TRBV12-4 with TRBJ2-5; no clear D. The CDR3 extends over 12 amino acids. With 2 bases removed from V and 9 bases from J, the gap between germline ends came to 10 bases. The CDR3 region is CASSLSQAAQYF. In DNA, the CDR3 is TGTGCCAGCAGTTTATCACAAGCTGCCCAGTACTTC.

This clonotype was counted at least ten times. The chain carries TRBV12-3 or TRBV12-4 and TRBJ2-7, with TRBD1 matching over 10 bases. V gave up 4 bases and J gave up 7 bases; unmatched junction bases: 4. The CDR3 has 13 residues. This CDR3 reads CASSWDRGLEQYF. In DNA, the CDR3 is TGTGCCAGCAGTTGGGACAGGGGACTAGAGCAGTACTTC.

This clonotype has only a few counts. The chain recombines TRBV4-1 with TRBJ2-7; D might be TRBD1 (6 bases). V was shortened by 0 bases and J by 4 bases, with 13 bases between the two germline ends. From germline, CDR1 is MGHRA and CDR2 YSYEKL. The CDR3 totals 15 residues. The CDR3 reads CASSQEDRPLYEQYF. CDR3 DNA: TGCGCCAGCAGCCAAGAGGACAGACCCCTTTACGAGCAGTACTTC.

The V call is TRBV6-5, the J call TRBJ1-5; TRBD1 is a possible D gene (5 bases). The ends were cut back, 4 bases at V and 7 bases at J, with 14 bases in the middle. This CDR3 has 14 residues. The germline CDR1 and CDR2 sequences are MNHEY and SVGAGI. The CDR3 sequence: CASSWQGSRQPQHF. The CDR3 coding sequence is TGTGCCAGCAGTTGGCAGGGATCAAGACAGCCCCAGCATTTT.

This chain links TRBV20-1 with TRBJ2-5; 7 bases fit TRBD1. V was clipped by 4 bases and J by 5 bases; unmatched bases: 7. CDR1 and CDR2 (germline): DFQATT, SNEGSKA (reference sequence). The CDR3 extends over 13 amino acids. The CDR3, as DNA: TGCAGTGCTATCGGACAGGTGGGGGAGACCCAGTACTTC. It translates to CSAIGQVGETQYF.